The 6 T cell receptor beta chains reported below all come from one sample, sequenced in a study of blood T cell repertoires in COVID-19. Sequencing used immunoSEQ multiplex PCR; TCRdb keeps in-frame clones, though not all of them. Altogether more than 250,000 clones are present, approximately 86% being singletons, with the ten largest covering less than 4.5%. The sample comprised peripheral blood. The receptors originated from a man aged 18-30 years with active or convalescent COVID-19.

This sequence joins TRBV7-9 and TRBJ2-3; 7 nucleotides match TRBD1. Germline values: CDR1 SEHNR, CDR2 FQNEAQ (reference sequence). CDR3 size: 15 residues. The ends lost 5 bases at V and 4 bases at J; junction bases unmatched: 9. This CDR3 is CASSTGQVRADTQYF. DNA for the CDR3: TGTGCCAGCAGCACCGGACAGGTCCGCGCAGATACGCAGTATTTT.

The chain is built from TRBV9 and TRBJ2-2; the match to TRBD2 covers 11 bases. With 1 base clipped from V and 7 bases from J, the junction kept 6 bases outside the gene matches. CDR1 SGDLS and CDR2 YYNGEE come from the germline V gene. The CDR3 sequence is 16 residues long. CDR3 coding DNA: TGTGCCAGCAGCGTAATTAGCGGGGGGGCCGACGGGGAGCTGTTTTTT. Translation gives CASSVISGGADGELFF. The full variable domain, with the rest looked up from reference TRBV9 and TRBJ2-2, is DSGVTQTPKHLITATGQRVTLRCSPRSGDLSVYWYQQSLDQGLQFLIQYYNGEERAKGNILERFSAQQFPDLHSELNLSSLELGDSALYFCASSVISGGADGELFFGEGSRLTVL.

The V gene is TRBV12-3 or TRBV12-4, the J gene TRBJ2-1; no firm D call. The V gene lost 5 bases and the J gene lost 10 bases, with 9 bases spanning the gap. The CDR3 runs to 11 residues. CDR3 protein: CASSAAREQFF. CDR3 DNA: TGTGCCAGCAGTGCGGCGCGGGAGCAGTTCTTC.

V usage is TRBV7-9 and J usage is TRBJ2-3; TRBD2 aligns across 10 bases. The junction had 8 bases not matched to a gene; V was cut back by 5 bases and J by 3 bases. The germline CDR1 and CDR2 sequences are SEHNR and FQNEAQ (reference sequence). CDR3 size: 16 residues. CDR3 region: CASSTQAGGPTDTQYF. The CDR3 DNA follows: TGTGCCAGCAGCACCCAAGCGGGAGGGCCGACAGATACGCAGTATTTT.

This clone came up a few times. J is TRBJ1-4 and V is TRBV7-9; D gene uncertain. This CDR3 has 15 residues. Germline V gene sequence: CDR1 SEHNR, CDR2 FQNEAQ (reference sequence). The V and J ends lost 6 bases and 4 bases respectively, with 15 bases between them. The CDR3 DNA sequence: TGTGCCAGCAGGAGGGCCTTAGAGGGTAATGAAAAACTGTTTTTT. It is translated as CASRRALEGNEKLFF.

The genes are TRBV30 and TRBJ1-1; D remains unclear. Trimming took off 0 bases at V and 6 bases at J, with 5 bases between the two ends. Per germline, CDR1 GTSNPN and CDR2 SVGIG (reference sequence). The CDR3 consists of 11 residues. The CDR3 DNA reads TGTGCCTGGAGTGTTTATCCTGAAGCTTTCTTT. Amino acid sequence: CAWSVYPEAFF.